This entry features one T cell receptor beta chain sequence. What it recognizes is unknown. The sample belongs to a study of radiotherapy plus CTLA-4 blockade in lung cancer. Trimming stripped 6 bases from V and 6 bases from J, with 11 bases between. Germline V gene data show CDR1 as DFQATT and CDR2 as SNEGSKA (reference sequence). The CDR3 has 11 residues. Study outcomes and limitations: Per reports, early blood T cell clone dynamics, plus interferon-beta, forecast response most strongly. Blood TCR clones of tumor origin expanded after radiotherapy plus ipilimumab.

Measured with immunoSEQ multiplex PCR; TCRdb has only the in-frame clones, and not every one. The data hold roughly 100,000 clones, with under 90% observed a single time. The input for sequencing was peripheral blood, taken from a patient treated with radiotherapy plus ipilimumab. The sequence was collected from a human donor with non-small cell lung cancer that progressed on radiotherapy plus ipilimumab. Some clones in this sample may be carry-over from other donors' samples. V and J are TRBV20-1 and TRBJ1-1, with no clear D. The CDR3 is CSARVRAEAFF. For the CDR3, the DNA is TGCAGTGCCCGGGTGAGGGCTGAAGCTTTCTTT.